The T cell receptor beta chain under discussion was sequenced for a study of regulatory T cells in long-lasting Graves disease. Study results and limitations: Persistent disease favored TRBV28, TRBJ1-2 and TRBJ2-5.

The TCR beta library used iRepertoire HTBI primers with Arm-PCR amplification of CDR3. TCRdb re-derived calls from the multiplex PCR reads in MiXCR, one entry per CDR3 protein. The data contain around 500,000 distinct CDR3 sequences, around 13% of them singletons. Time point in this sample: newly diagnosed GD, antithyroid drugs for less than 3 months. With RNA extracted from PBMCs as input, the TCR library was made. Graves' disease diagnosis used American Thyroid Association guidelines. This clonotype was seen more than once but under ten times. Its specificity is unknown. The germline V gene has CDR1 SGHRS and CDR2 YFSETQ. V lost 0 bases and J 8 bases, leaving 17 bases between the germline ends. The CDR3 extends over 15 amino acids. A further study also used this sample, focusing on T cells in Graves' hyperthyroidism and ophthalmopathy. That work adds: Stable disease denoted Graves' hyperthyroidism without ophthalmopathy progression within 18 months. In patients aged 18 to 65, hyperthyroidism was newly diagnosed, with duration under 2 months.

This rearrangement joins TRBV5-1 to TRBJ1-2; possible D gene TRBD1, 5 bases. The sample consisted of peripheral blood mononuclear cells (PBMCs), taken at new diagnosis, from a patient treated with antithyroid drugs. The TCR sequence derives from a young woman with Graves disease. CDR3: CASSLDSTQGSGYTF. In DNA form, the CDR3 reads TGCGCCAGCAGCTTGGATTCGACCCAGGGTTCAGGCTACACCTTC.